The 24 T cell receptor beta chains presented below share a single source sample, sequenced in a study of vaccination and CD4 T cells after COVID-19. Once obtained from cultured CD4+ T cells, the DNA was sequenced using the Oncomine TCR Beta short-read assay. TCRdb independently ran MiXCR on the PCR reads; one entry per CDR3 protein. The sample holds under 20,000 distinct CDR3 sequences; roughly 51% are singletons and the top ten take 7.2%. Treatment described: approximately nine-day PBMC culture with coronavirus spike peptide pools or control peptides (ViraFEST assay). Their recognized antigens are unknown. The sequencing here drew on CD4+ T cells from blood, cultured in vitro, taken before SARS-CoV-2 vaccination. These receptors were obtained from a human donor who had recovered from COVID-19.

This clonotype was counted between two and nine times. The genes are TRBV2 and TRBJ1-1; D ambiguous. V was trimmed by 7 bases and J by 4 bases, leaving 10 bases between them. Germline-derived CDR1 and CDR2 are SNHLY and FYNNEI. The CDR3 contains 12 residues. Here the CDR3 reads CASTVIATEAFF. As DNA, the CDR3 is TGTGCCAGCACCGTGATAGCCACTGAAGCTTTCTTT. The full variable domain, with the rest looked up from reference TRBV2 and TRBJ1-1, is EPEVTQTPSHQVTQMGQEVILRCVPISNHLYFYWYRQILGQKVEFLVSFYNNEISEKSEIFDDQFSVERPDGSNFTLKIRSTKLEDSAMYFCASTVIATEAFFGQGTRLTVV.

The chain links TRBV10-1 to TRBJ2-2, with D hard to call. V lost 6 bases, J lost 3 bases, and 11 bases lay in between. The CDR3 runs to 14 residues. CDR1 WNHNN and CDR2 SYGVQD come from the germline V gene (reference sequence). In nucleotides, the CDR3 is TGCGCCAGCAGACGTTCTGGGGACACCGGGGAGCTGTTTTTT. This gives the protein CASRRSGDTGELFF.

V gene TRBV15 combines with J gene TRBJ2-1; 15 bases agree with TRBD2. The V gene end was trimmed by 4 bases and the J gene end by 2 bases; junction bases not matched to a gene: 9. The CDR3 loop spans 19 amino acids. Germline V gene data show CDR1 as LNHNV and CDR2 as YYDKDF (reference sequence). CDR3 coding DNA: TGTGCCACCAGCAACGGAGGGACTAGCGGGAGGTCCCCCTACAATGAGCAGTTCTTC. It yields the protein CATSNGGTSGRSPYNEQFF.

V gene TRBV7-3 combines with J gene TRBJ2-7; D is unresolved. This CDR3 comprises 14 residues. Germline values: CDR1 SGHTA, CDR2 FQGTGA. Trimming took 1 base from V and 5 from J, leaving 12 bases between them. The CDR3 DNA reads as TGTGCCAGCAGCTTAATGGCGGCCCCCAACGAGCAGTACTTC. Protein product: CASSLMAAPNEQYF.

A few counts support this clonotype. The rearrangement joins TRBV2 to TRBJ1-2, with D unresolved. Germline CDR1 is SNHLY and CDR2 is FYNNEI. The V end lost 6 bases, the J end lost 4 bases, and 18 bases lay between the germline ends. CDR3 size: 15 residues. CDR3 loop: CASSMTGDKLYGYTF. Written as DNA, the CDR3 is TGTGCCAGCAGCATGACCGGGGATAAACTCTATGGCTACACCTTC.

This chain joins TRBV4-3 and TRBJ2-1; TRBD2 is a possible D gene (5 bases). Germline V lookup: CDR1 LGHNA, CDR2 YSLEER. The V and J ends lost 4 bases and 2 bases respectively, with 12 bases between them. This CDR3 has 15 amino acids. CDR3 DNA sequence: TGCGCCAGCAGCCCCGCCGCGGGCACCTACAATGAGCAGTTCTTC. As protein: CASSPAAGTYNEQFF.

This chain links TRBV2 with TRBJ1-6; D is unresolved. The V end lost 4 bases, the J end lost 7 bases, and 8 bases lay between the germline ends. There are 13 residues in the CDR3. Germline V gene lookup returns CDR1 SNHLY and CDR2 FYNNEI. The CDR3 bases are TGTGCCAGCAGTGGGAACCCCAATTCACCCCTCCACTTT. Translating gives CASSGNPNSPLHF. Based on the CDR3 plus reference TRBV2 and TRBJ1-6, the full variable domain is EPEVTQTPSHQVTQMGQEVILRCVPISNHLYFYWYRQILGQKVEFLVSFYNNEISEKSEIFDDQFSVERPDGSNFTLKIRSTKLEDSAMYFCASSGNPNSPLHFGNGTRLTVT.

The J gene is TRBJ2-7, the V gene TRBV6-2 or TRBV6-3; 9 bases fit TRBD2. The J segment lost 3 bases and the V segment lost 6 bases, leaving 15 bases of the junction unmatched. The CDR3 is 17 residues long. Germline CDR1 and CDR2: MNHEY and SVGEGT. The CDR3 is CASSQVGVLAGNYEQYF. CDR3 bases: TGTGCCAGCAGCCAAGTGGGGGTACTAGCGGGCAACTACGAGCAGTACTTC.

This clonotype showed up just once. The CDR3 sequence is CASSLIPLKADTQYF. The CDR3 nucleotides read TGTGCCAGCAGCTTAATTCCTTTAAAGGCAGATACGCAGTATTTT. This rearrangement joins TRBV7-3 to TRBJ2-3, with D hard to call. The CDR3 runs to 15 residues. Trimming took 1 base from V and 4 from J, leaving 12 bases between them. Germline values: CDR1 SGHTA, CDR2 FQGTGA.

The J gene is TRBJ1-1, the V gene TRBV20-1, with a possible D match to TRBD1 (5 bases). The V end was cut by 0 bases, the J end by 0 bases, with 11 bases between. CDR1 and CDR2 (germline): DFQATT, SNEGSKA (reference sequence). The CDR3 is made up of 15 amino acids. CDR3 residues: CSARDPGGVNTEAFF. The CDR3 region has the DNA TGCAGTGCTAGAGACCCAGGAGGGGTGAACACTGAAGCTTTCTTT.

The chain employs TRBV10-3 and TRBJ2-3; D not resolved. The germline V and J ends were trimmed by 5 bases and 0 bases, with 3 bases remaining between them. The CDR3 is 12 residues long. CDR1 is ENHRY, CDR2 SYGVKD, per germline. The CDR3 region is CAISLSTDTQYF. CDR3 DNA sequence: TGTGCCATCAGTCTTAGCACAGATACGCAGTATTTT.

This clonotype has only a few counts. The rearrangement joins TRBV20-1 to TRBJ2-1; D gene ambiguous. The CDR3 runs to 10 residues. The germline gives CDR1 DFQATT, CDR2 SNEGSKA (reference sequence). Deletions cut 6 bases from V and 7 bases from J, with 7 bases between. The CDR3 sequence: CSASINEQFF. CDR3 coding DNA: TGCAGTGCCAGCATAAATGAGCAGTTCTTC.

In nucleotides, the CDR3 is TGTGCCTGGAGTGGGGGGGCAGTGCCTAGCACAGATACGCAGTATTTT. This gives the protein CAWSGGAVPSTDTQYF. V gene TRBV30 combines with J gene TRBJ2-3; D may be TRBD1 or TRBD2 (6 bases each). V lost 1 base and J lost 0, with 14 bases in between. Germline V gene data show CDR1 as GTSNPN and CDR2 as SVGIG (reference sequence). CDR3 size: 16 residues.

V and J are TRBV7-3 and TRBJ2-1; D not resolved. Trimming took 2 bases from V and 4 from J, leaving 12 bases between them. Germline assignment: CDR1 SGHTA and CDR2 FQGTGA. The CDR3 has 15 residues. CDR3 in DNA: TGTGCCAGCAGCTTAGGGGTGGGCGTGTACAATGAGCAGTTCTTC. The encoded protein is CASSLGVGVYNEQFF.

This chain joins TRBV25-1 and TRBJ2-2, with 9 bases lining up with TRBD2. The CDR3 is made up of 14 amino acids. The ends lost 4 bases at V and 3 bases at J; junction bases unmatched: 0. Looked up from germline, CDR1 is MGHDK and CDR2 is SYGVNS. The CDR3 DNA sequence: TGTGCCAGCAGTGGGACTAGCGACACCGGGGAGCTGTTTTTT. It encodes CASSGTSDTGELFF.

This clonotype was picked up a small number of times. The chain links TRBV15 to TRBJ2-3; D possibly corresponds to TRBD2 (6 bases). CDR1 is LNHNV, CDR2 YYDKDF, per germline (reference sequence). The CDR3 is 13 residues long. Trimming removed 5 bases from V and 5 bases from J, with 11 bases in between. CDR3 in amino acids: CATSFHGRDTQYF. CDR3 DNA sequence: TGTGCCACCAGCTTCCACGGGAGAGATACGCAGTATTTT.

The chain carries TRBV2 and TRBJ2-7; D gene uncertain. The V gene's germline CDR1 is SNHLY and CDR2 FYNNEI. Trimming cost V 2 bases and J 0 bases, with 11 bases left between them. There are 15 residues in the CDR3. In DNA form, the CDR3 reads TGTGCCAGCAGTGAATTAATTGGACCCTCCTACGAGCAGTACTTC. Protein: CASSELIGPSYEQYF.

The chain joins TRBV7-2 to TRBJ2-7; 12 bases map to TRBD2. V trimming: 5 bases; J trimming: 3 bases; junction bases outside the gene matches: 5. Germline V lookup: CDR1 SGHTA, CDR2 FQGNSA. The CDR3 length is 15 residues. Here the CDR3 reads CASSPEGLAGYEQYF. Here the CDR3 DNA reads TGTGCCAGCAGCCCCGAGGGACTAGCGGGCTACGAGCAGTACTTC. The whole variable domain, remainder taken from reference TRBV7-2 and TRBJ2-7, is GAGVSQSPSNKVTEKGKDVELRCDPISGHTALYWYRQSLGQGLEFLIYFQGNSAPDKSGLPSDRFSAERTGGSVSTLTIQRTQQEDSAVYLCASSPEGLAGYEQYFGPGTRLTVT.

The CDR3 DNA follows: TGTGCCAGTAGTATATCATGGTCGTGGGGGCGGCCCTACGAGCAGTACTTC. This encodes CASSISWSWGRPYEQYF. The chain employs TRBV19 and TRBJ2-7; possible D gene TRBD1, 6 bases. The CDR3 consists of 17 residues. The V gene's germline CDR1 is LNHDA and CDR2 SQIVND (reference sequence). The V end lost 2 bases, the J end lost 2 bases, and 19 bases lay between the germline ends.

This sequence joins TRBV7-9 and TRBJ2-1; no definite D call. CDR1 is SEHNR and CDR2 is FQNEAQ in the germline V gene (reference sequence). The CDR3 is 11 amino acids. Trimming removed 7 bases at V and 10 bases at J, with 11 bases between. CDR3 sequence: CASTPFGEQFF. Here the CDR3 DNA reads TGTGCCAGCACCCCTTTTGGGGAGCAGTTCTTC.

V usage is TRBV6-2 or TRBV6-3 and J usage is TRBJ2-6, with D uncertain. CDR1 and CDR2 from the germline V gene are MNHEY and SVGEGT. There are 13 residues in the CDR3. Trimming removed 6 bases from V and 2 bases from J, with 5 bases in between. CDR3 DNA sequence: TGTGCCAGCAGCAAGACTGGGGCCAACGTCCTGACTTTC. It specifies CASSKTGANVLTF.

The chain links TRBV20-1 to TRBJ2-3; 13 bases agree with TRBD2. CDR1 is DFQATT and CDR2 is SNEGSKA in the germline V gene (reference sequence). V was clipped by 4 bases and J by 6 bases; unmatched bases: 4. CDR3 length equals 14 residues. The CDR3 sequence is CSATTSGRSDTQYF. The CDR3 DNA is TGCAGTGCTACGACTAGCGGGAGGAGCGATACGCAGTATTTT.

This clonotype came up a few times. The gene calls are TRBV6-1 and TRBJ2-5; TRBD2 might be the D (6 bases). CDR1 and CDR2 (germline): MNHNS, SASEGT. V was pared by 6 bases and J by 2 bases, with 10 bases between. This CDR3 contains 13 residues. Written as DNA, the CDR3 is TGTGCCAGCAGCAGACTAGGTCAAGAGACCCAGTACTTC. Amino acid sequence: CASSRLGQETQYF.

Remarks on this clonotype: At one end the junction does not follow the germline gene, possibly because of a read error. The V and J genes are TRBV20-1 and TRBJ2-1; unclear D gene. Germline V gene lookup returns CDR1 DFQATT and CDR2 SNEGSKA (reference sequence). There are 13 residues in the CDR3. The CDR3 protein is CRASQDSYNEQFF. The CDR3 DNA sequence: TGCAGGGCTAGTCAGGACTCCTACAATGAGCAGTTCTTC.